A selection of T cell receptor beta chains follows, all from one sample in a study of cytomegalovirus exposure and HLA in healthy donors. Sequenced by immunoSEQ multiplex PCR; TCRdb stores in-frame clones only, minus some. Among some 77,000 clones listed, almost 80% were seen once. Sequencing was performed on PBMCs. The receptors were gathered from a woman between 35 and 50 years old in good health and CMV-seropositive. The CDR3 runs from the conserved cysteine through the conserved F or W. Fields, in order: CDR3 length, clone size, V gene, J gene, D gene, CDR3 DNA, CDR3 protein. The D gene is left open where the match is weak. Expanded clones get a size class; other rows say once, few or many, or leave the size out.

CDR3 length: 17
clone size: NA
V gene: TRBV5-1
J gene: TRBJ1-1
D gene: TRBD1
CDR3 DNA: TGCGCCAGCAGCTTGGTTGGGACAGGCCTAATGAACACTGAAGCTTTCTTT
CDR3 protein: CASSLVGTGLMNTEAFF

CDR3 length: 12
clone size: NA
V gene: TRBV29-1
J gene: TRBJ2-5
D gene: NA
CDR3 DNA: TGCAGCGTGATCGGACTGGGAGAGACCCAGTACTTC
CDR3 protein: CSVIGLGETQYF

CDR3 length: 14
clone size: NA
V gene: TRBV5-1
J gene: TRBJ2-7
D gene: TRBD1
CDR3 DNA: TGCGCCAGCAGCCCTTGGGACAGGGCGGTCGAGCAGTACTTC
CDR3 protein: CASSPWDRAVEQYF

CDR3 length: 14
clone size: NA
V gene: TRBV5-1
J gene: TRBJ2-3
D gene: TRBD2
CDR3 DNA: TGCGCCAGCAGCGTCGGACTAGTGACAGATACGCAGTATTTT
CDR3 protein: CASSVGLVTDTQYF

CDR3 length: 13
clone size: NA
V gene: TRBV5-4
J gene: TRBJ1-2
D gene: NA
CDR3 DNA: TGTGCCAGCAGACCGTCTACTTCTTATGGCTACACCTTC
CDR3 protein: CASRPSTSYGYTF

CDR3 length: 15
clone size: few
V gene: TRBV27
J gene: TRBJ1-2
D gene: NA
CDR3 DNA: TGTGCCAGCATGCGGCAGGGTGTAGAAATAAGCGGCTACACCTTC
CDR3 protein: CASMRQGVEISGYTF

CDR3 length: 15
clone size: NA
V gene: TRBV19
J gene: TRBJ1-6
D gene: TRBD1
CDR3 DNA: TGTGCCAGTACCCCTTCCGGGACAGGGAAGTTCAACCTCCACTTT
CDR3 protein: CASTPSGTGKFNLHF

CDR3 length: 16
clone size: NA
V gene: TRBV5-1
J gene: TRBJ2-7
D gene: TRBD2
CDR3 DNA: TGCGCCAGCAGCCCGGATAGTAGCGGGGGCTCCTACGAGCAGTACTTC
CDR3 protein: CASSPDSSGGSYEQYF

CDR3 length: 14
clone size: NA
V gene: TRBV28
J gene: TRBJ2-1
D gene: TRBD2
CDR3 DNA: TGTGCCAGCAGTTTCACTAGCGGGGTGAATGAGCAGTTCTTC
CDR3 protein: CASSFTSGVNEQFF

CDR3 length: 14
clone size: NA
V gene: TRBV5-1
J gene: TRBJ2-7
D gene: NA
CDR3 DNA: TGCGCCAGCAAGGGGGACGGGGACACCTACGAGCAGTACTTC
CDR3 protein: CASKGDGDTYEQYF

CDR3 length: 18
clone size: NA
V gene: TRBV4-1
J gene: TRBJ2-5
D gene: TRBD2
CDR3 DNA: TGCGCCAGCAGCCAAGGGATACTAGCGGGAGTCGCTGGAGAGACCCAGTACTTC
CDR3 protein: CASSQGILAGVAGETQYF

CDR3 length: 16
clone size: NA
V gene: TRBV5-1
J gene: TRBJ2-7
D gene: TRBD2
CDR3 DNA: TGCGCCAGCAGCTTAACTAGCGGGGGATTGACCTACGAGCAGTACTTC
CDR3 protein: CASSLTSGGLTYEQYF

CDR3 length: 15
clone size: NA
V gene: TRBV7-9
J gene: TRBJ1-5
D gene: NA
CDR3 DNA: TGTGCCAGCAGCTTAGACGGGGGTCTGAATCAGCCCCAGCATTTT
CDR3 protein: CASSLDGGLNQPQHF

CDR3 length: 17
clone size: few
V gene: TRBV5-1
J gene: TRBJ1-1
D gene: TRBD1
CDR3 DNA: TGCGCCAGCAGTAAGACCGGGACAGGGGTAAAGTGGACTGAAGCTTTCTTT
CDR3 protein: CASSKTGTGVKWTEAFF

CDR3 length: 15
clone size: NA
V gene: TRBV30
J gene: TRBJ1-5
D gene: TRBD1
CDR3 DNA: TGTGCCTGGGGGGGGACAGGGGCCGTCAATCAGCCCCAGCATTTT
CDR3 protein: CAWGGTGAVNQPQHF

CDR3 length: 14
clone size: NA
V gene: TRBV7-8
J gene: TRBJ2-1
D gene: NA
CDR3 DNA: TGTGCCAGCAGCTTAGCAGGTAGGAGTGGTGAGCAGTTCTTC
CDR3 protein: CASSLAGRSGEQFF

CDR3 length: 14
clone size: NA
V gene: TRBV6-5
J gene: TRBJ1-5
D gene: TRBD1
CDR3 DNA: TGTGCCAGCAGTCCAGACAGGGGTGGTCAGCCCCAGCATTTT
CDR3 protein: CASSPDRGGQPQHF

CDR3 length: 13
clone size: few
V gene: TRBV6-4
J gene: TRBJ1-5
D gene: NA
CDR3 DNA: TGTGCCAGCAGTGACTCTCCTAATCAGCCCCAGCATTTT
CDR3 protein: CASSDSPNQPQHF

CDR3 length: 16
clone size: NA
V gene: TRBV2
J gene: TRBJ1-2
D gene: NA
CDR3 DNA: TGTGCCAGCATCTCCGGGACATCACGATACTACTATGGCTACACCTTC
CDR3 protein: CASISGTSRYYYGYTF

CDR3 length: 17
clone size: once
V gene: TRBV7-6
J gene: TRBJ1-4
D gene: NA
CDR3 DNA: TGTGCCAGCAGCTTAGGGAGTCAGGGGAGAGCTAATGAAAAACTGTTTTTT
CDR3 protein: CASSLGSQGRANEKLFF

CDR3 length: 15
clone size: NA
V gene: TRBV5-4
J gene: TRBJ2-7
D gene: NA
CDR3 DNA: TGTGCCAGCAGCCCCCTCCCGGGAGAATCCTACGAGCAGTACTTC
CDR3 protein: CASSPLPGESYEQYF

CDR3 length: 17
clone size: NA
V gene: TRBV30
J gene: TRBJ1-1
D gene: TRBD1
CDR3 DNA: TGTGCCTGGAGTGTAGGTTGGCCGGGACAGTCACACACTGAAGCTTTCTTT
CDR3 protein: CAWSVGWPGQSHTEAFF

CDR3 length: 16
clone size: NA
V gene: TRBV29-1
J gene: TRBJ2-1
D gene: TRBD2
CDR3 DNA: TGCAGCGTCGAGAACCCTTCTAGCGGGATGAGGTTTACATTGTTCTTC
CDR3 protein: CSVENPSSGMRFTLFF

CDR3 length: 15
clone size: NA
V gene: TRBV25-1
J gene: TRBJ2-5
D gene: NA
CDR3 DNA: TGTGCCAGCAGTGAAAAGACTTGGTACCAAGAGACCCAGTACTTC
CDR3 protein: CASSEKTWYQETQYF

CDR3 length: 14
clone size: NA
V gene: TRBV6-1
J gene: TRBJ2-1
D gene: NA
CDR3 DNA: TGTGCCAGCAGCGTAGACAGGTTCTACAATGAGCAGTTCTTC
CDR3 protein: CASSVDRFYNEQFF

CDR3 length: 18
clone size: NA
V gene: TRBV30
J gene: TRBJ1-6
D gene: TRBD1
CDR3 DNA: TGTGCCTGGAGTGTACCCGGGACAGGGGGCGGCGGGGAATCACCCCTCCACTTT
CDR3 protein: CAWSVPGTGGGGESPLHF

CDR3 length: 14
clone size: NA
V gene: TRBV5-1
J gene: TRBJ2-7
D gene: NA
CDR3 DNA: TGCGCCAGCAGCTTGAAAGGGACTTCCTACGAGCAGTACTTC
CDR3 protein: CASSLKGTSYEQYF

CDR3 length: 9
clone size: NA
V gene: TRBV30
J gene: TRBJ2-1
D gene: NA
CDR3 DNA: TGTGCCTGGAGTGCCTCGCAGTTCTTC
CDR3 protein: CAWSASQFF

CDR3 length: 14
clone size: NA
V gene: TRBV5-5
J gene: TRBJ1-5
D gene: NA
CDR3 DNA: TGTGCCAGCTGCGCCCCGGGGGGCAATCAGCCCCAGCATTTT
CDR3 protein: CASCAPGGNQPQHF

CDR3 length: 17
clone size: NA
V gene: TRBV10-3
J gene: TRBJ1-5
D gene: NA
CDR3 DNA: TGTGCCATCAGTGAGTCGCCCGGTGTGGAGGGCAATCAGCCCCAGCATTTT
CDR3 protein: CAISESPGVEGNQPQHF

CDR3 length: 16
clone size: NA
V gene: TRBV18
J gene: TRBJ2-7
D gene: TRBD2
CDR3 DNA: TGTGCCAGCTCACCGAACCTAGCGGGAGCCTCCTACGAGCAGTACTTC
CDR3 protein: CASSPNLAGASYEQYF

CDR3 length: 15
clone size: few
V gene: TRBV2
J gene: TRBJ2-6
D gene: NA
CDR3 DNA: TGTGCCAGCAGTGACTGGGCCTCTGGGGCCAACGTCCTGACTTTC
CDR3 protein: CASSDWASGANVLTF

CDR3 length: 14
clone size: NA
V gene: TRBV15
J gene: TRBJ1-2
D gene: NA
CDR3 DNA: TGTGCCACCAGCAGAGGGACAGACGTTTATGGCTACACCTTC
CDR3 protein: CATSRGTDVYGYTF

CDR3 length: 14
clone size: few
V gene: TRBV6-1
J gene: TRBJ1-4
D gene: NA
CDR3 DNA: TGTGCCAGCAGTGAAGGGACATTTAATGAAAAACTGTTTTTT
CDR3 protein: CASSEGTFNEKLFF

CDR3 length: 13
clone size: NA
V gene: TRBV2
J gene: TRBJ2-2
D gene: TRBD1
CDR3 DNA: TGTGCCAGCGGGACAGGGTACACCGGGGAGCTGTTTTTT
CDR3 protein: CASGTGYTGELFF

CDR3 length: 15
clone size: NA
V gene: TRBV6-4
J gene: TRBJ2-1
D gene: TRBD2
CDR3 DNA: TGTGCCAGCAGTGACGAAGCGGGAGCATGGAATGAGCAGTTCTTC
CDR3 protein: CASSDEAGAWNEQFF

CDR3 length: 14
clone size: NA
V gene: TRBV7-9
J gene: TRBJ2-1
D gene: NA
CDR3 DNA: TGTGCCAGCAGCTTATCGGCAGGCAGTAGTGAGCAGTTCTTC
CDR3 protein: CASSLSAGSSEQFF

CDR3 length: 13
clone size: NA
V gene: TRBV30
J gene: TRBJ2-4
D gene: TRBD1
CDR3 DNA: TGTGCCTGGAGTGTACAGGGGCGGATCATTCAGTACTTC
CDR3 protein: CAWSVQGRIIQYF

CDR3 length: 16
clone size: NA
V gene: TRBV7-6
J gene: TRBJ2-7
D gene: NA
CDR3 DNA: TGTGCCAGCAGCCCCCTACAGGGCTGGCGCTCCTACGAGCAGTACTTC
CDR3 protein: CASSPLQGWRSYEQYF

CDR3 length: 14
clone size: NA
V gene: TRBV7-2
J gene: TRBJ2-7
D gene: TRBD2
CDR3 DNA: TGTGCCAGCAGGGGACTAGCGGGAGACAGCGAGCAGTACTTC
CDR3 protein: CASRGLAGDSEQYF

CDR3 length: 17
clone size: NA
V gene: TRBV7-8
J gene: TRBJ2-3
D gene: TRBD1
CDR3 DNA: TGTGCCAGCAGCCCACGGAGGACAGGGTTTTTCACAGATACGCAGTATTTT
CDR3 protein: CASSPRRTGFFTDTQYF

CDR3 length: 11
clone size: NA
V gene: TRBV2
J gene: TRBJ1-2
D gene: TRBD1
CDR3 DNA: TGTGCCAGCAACGACAGGGAGGGCTACACCTTC
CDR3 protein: CASNDREGYTF

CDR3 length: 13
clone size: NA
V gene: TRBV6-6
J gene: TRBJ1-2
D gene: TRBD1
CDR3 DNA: TGTGCCAGCAGTTTGGGACAGATCTATGGCTACACCTTC
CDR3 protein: CASSLGQIYGYTF

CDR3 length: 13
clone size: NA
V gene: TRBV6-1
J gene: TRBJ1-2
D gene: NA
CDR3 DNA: TGTGCCACCAGCATACTGTGGGGCGATGGCTACACCTTC
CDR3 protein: CATSILWGDGYTF

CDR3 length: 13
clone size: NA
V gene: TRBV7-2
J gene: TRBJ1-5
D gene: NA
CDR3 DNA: TGTGCCAGCAGCCAGGGTAGCAATCAGCCCCAGCATTTT
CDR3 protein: CASSQGSNQPQHF

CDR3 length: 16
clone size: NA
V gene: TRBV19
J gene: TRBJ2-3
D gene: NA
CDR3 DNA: TGTGCCAGTAGTATCAGACTACCCAAGGGCACAGATACGCAGTATTTT
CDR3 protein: CASSIRLPKGTDTQYF

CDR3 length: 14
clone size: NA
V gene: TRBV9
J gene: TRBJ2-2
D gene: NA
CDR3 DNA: TGTGCCAGCAGCGACAGATCGAACACCGGGGAGCTGTTTTTT
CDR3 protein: CASSDRSNTGELFF

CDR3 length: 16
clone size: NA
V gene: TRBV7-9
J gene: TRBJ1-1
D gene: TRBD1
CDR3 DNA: TGTGCCAGCAGACAGACAGGGGGCTCAAGGAGTACTGAAGCTTTCTTT
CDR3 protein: CASRQTGGSRSTEAFF

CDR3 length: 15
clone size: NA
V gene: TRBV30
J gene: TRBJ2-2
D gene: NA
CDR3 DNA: TGTGCCTCCCCCCCGGCAGCGGGTTCCACCGGGGAGCTGTTTTTT
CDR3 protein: CASPPAAGSTGELFF

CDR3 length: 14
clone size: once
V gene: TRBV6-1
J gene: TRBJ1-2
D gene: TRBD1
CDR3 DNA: TGTGCCAGCAGTGAAGTCGGGACAGCCTATGGCTACACCTTC
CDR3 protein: CASSEVGTAYGYTF

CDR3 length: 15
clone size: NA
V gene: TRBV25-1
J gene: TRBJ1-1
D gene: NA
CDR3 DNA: TGTGCCAGCAGTGCCTCGGGACTGTGGAACACTGAAGCTTTCTTT
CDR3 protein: CASSASGLWNTEAFF

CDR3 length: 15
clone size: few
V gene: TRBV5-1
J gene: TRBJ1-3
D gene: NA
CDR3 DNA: TGCGCCAGCAGCTTGGACGGGGAGGGTGGAAACACCATATATTTT
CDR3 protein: CASSLDGEGGNTIYF

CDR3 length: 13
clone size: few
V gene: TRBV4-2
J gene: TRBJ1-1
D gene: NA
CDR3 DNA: TGTGCCAGCCGTCCTGACAGCGCCAGTGAAGCTTTCTTT
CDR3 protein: CASRPDSASEAFF

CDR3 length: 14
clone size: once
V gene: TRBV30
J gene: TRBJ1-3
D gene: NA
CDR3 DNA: TGTGCCTGGAGTGCCAGTCCCTCTGGAAACACCATATATTTT
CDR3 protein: CAWSASPSGNTIYF

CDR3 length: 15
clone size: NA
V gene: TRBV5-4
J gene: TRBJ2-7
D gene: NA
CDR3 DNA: TGTGCCAGCAGCCCCAACCTGGGCCGCTCCTACGAGCAGTACTTC
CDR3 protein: CASSPNLGRSYEQYF

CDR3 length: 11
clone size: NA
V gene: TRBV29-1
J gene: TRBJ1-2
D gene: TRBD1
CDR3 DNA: TGCAGCGTTGGACAGGGGAACGGCTACACCTTC
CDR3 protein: CSVGQGNGYTF

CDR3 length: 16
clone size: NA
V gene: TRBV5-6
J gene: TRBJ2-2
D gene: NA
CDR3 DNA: TGTGCCAGCAACATGTTAGGGGCCTCGAACACCGGGGAGCTGTTTTTT
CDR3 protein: CASNMLGASNTGELFF

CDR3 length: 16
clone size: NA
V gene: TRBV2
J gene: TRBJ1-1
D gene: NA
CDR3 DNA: TGTGCCAGCGTGGAGCCCTCCGGGGGGCCGTACACTGAAGCTTTCTTT
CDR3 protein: CASVEPSGGPYTEAFF